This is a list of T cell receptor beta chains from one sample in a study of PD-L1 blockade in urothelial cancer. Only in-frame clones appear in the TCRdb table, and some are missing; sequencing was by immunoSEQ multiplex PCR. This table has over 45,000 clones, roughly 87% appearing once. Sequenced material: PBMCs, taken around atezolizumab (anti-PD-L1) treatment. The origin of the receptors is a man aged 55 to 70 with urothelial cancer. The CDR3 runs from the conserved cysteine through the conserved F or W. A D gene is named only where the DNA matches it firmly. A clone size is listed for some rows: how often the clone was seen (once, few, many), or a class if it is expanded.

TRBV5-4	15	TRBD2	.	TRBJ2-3	CASSLAGLGTDTQYF	TGTGCCAGCAGCTTAGCGGGGTTGGGCACAGATACGCAGTATTTT
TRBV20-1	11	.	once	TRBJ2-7	CSARSHYEQYF	TGCAGTGCTAGGTCCCACTACGAGCAGTACTTC
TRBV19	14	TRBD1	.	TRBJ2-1	CASSKSTGPNEQFF	TGTGCCAGTAGTAAATCGACAGGGCCCAATGAGCAGTTCTTC
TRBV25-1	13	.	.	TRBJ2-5	CASSDGGQETQYF	TGTGCCAGCAGTGACGGGGGCCAAGAGACCCAGTACTTC
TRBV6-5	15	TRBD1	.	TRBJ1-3	CASSGQGVIGNTIYF	TGTGCCAGCAGCGGACAGGGGGTTATTGGAAACACCATATATTTT
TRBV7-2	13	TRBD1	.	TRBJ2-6	CASSLGTGNVLTF	TGTGCCAGCAGCCTAGGGACAGGGAACGTCCTGACTTTC
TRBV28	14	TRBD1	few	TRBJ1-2	CASLGTGFNYGYTF	TGTGCCAGCCTTGGGACAGGATTTAACTATGGCTACACCTTC
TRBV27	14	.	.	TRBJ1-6	CASSLRLLNSPLHF	TGTGCCAGCAGTTTAAGACTACTCAATTCACCCCTCCACTTT
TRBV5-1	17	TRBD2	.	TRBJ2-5	CASKSQTSGTLQETQYF	TGCGCCAGCAAGAGTCAGACTAGCGGGACCCTACAAGAGACCCAGTACTTC
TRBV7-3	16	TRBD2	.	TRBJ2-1	CASSLEGGGRSNEQFF	TGTGCCAGCAGCTTAGAGGGCGGGGGGAGGTCCAATGAGCAGTTCTTC
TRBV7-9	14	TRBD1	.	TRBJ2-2	CASRWTGNTGELFF	TGTGCCAGCCGCTGGACAGGAAACACCGGGGAGCTGTTTTTT
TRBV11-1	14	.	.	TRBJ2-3	CASSQTRGTDTQYF	TGTGCCAGCAGCCAGACACGAGGCACAGATACGCAGTATTTT
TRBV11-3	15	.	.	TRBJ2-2	CASSLDRTNTGELFF	TGTGCCAGCAGCTTAGACAGAACGAACACCGGGGAGCTGTTTTTT
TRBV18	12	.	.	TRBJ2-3	CASSPEGDTQYF	TGTGCCAGCTCACCAGAGGGAGATACGCAGTATTTT
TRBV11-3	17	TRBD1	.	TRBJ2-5	CASSLRQGTSYQETQYF	TGTGCCAGCAGCTTACGACAGGGGACATCGTACCAAGAGACCCAGTACTTC
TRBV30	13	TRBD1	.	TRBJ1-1	CAWNRQGKAEAFF	TGTGCCTGGAACCGACAGGGGAAGGCTGAAGCTTTCTTT
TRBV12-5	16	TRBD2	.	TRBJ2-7	CASATPRGGLPYEQYF	TGTGCTAGTGCCACGCCCCGGGGGGGACTGCCCTACGAGCAGTACTTC
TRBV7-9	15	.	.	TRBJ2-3	CASSIGQSSGDTQYF	TGTGCCAGCAGTATTGGACAGTCCTCGGGAGATACGCAGTATTTT
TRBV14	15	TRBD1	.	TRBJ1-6	CASSQRRAGGSPLHF	TGTGCCAGCAGCCAACGCCGGGCAGGGGGGTCACCCCTCCACTTT
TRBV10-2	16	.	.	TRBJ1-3	CASSAHGGAPGNTIYF	TGCGCCAGCAGTGCTCATGGGGGGGCCCCTGGAAACACCATATATTTT
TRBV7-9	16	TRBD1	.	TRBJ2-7	CASSRRKGQGSYEQYF	TGTGCCAGCAGCCGAAGGAAGGGACAGGGATCCTACGAGCAGTACTTC
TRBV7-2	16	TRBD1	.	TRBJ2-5	CASSPNPTGGRKTQYF	TGTGCCAGCAGCCCCAACCCGACAGGGGGGAGAAAGACCCAGTACTTC